The 24 T cell receptor beta chains presented below share a single source sample, sequenced in a study of cytomegalovirus exposure and HLA in healthy donors. The primer mix had 60 Vbeta and 13 Jbeta primers. Method: immunoSEQ multiplex PCR; TCRdb's copy keeps in-frame clones and lacks some. The repertoire consists of roughly 180,000 clones, with 60% to 80% occurring once and the leading ten covering over 12%. The sequenced sample was PBMCs. The receptors originated from a man between 45 and 60 years old in good health and CMV-seropositive.

This chain joins TRBV19 and TRBJ1-5; TRBD1 aligns across 10 bases. Losses at the gene ends were 3 bases for V and 6 bases for J; bases not matched to a gene: 11. Germline CDR1 and CDR2: LNHDA and SQIVND (reference sequence). CDR3 length equals 17 residues. CDR3 loop: CASSIPTGGVEGQPQHF. DNA of the CDR3: TGTGCCAGTAGTATCCCGACAGGGGGCGTAGAGGGTCAGCCCCAGCATTTT. Drawing the rest from reference TRBV19 and TRBJ1-5, the complete variable domain is DGGITQSPKYLFRKEGQNVTLSCEQNLNHDAMYWYRQDPGQGLRLIYYSQIVNDFQKGDIAEGYSVSREKKESFPLTVTSAQKNPTAFYLCASSIPTGGVEGQPQHFGDGTRLSIL.

This clone was found a few times. The rearrangement joins TRBV7-9 to TRBJ1-5, with 7 bases matching TRBD1. CDR3 length equals 15 residues. The V segment lost 5 bases and the J segment 6 bases; nucleotides outside the gene matches: 10. Germline V lookup: CDR1 SEHNR, CDR2 FQNEAQ (reference sequence). CDR3 amino acids: CASSRGQSSAQPQHF. Written as DNA, the CDR3 is TGTGCCAGCAGCCGGGGACAGTCGTCCGCTCAGCCCCAGCATTTT.

The rearrangement joins TRBV27 to TRBJ2-2; 11 positions match TRBD1. CDR3 size: 16 residues. V shed 1 base and J 6 bases; nucleotides not matched to a gene: 4. Germline V gives CDR1 MNHEY, CDR2 SMNVEV (reference sequence). The CDR3 loop reads CASSLLGQGAAGELFF. The CDR3 DNA follows: TGTGCCAGCAGTTTATTAGGACAGGGGGCCGCCGGGGAGCTGTTTTTT.

The V call is TRBV5-4, the J call TRBJ1-2; possible D gene TRBD1, 5 bases. The germline CDR1 and CDR2 sequences are SGHNT and YYREEE (reference sequence). Between the trimmed V and J ends, which lost 3 bases and 6 bases, there was a span of 12 bases. This CDR3 is 13 amino acids long. The CDR3 sequence is CASSYPGSNGYTF. Written as DNA, the CDR3 is TGTGCCAGCAGCTACCCAGGGTCCAATGGCTACACCTTC. The full variable domain, in which reference TRBV5-4 and TRBJ1-2 provide the parts outside the CDR3, is ETGVTQSPTHLIKTRGQQVTLRCSSQSGHNTVSWYQQALGQGPQFIFQYYREEENGRGNFPPRFSGLQFPNYSSELNVNALELDDSALYLCASSYPGSNGYTFGSGTRLTVV.

In DNA, the CDR3 is TGTGCCAGCAGCTCGGACAGGGGACTTTTATTCCAAGAGACCCAGTACTTC. Its protein is CASSSDRGLLFQETQYF. This rearrangement joins TRBV14 to TRBJ2-5, with 9 bases matching TRBD1. This CDR3 has 17 amino acids. J was trimmed by 1 base and V by 5 bases; bases with no gene match: 11. The V gene's germline CDR1 is SGHDN and CDR2 FVKESK.

This chain links TRBV2 with TRBJ1-1, with a possible D match to TRBD1 (6 bases). This CDR3 region has 14 residues. V shed 10 bases and J shed 4 bases, with 19 bases lying between them. From germline, CDR1 is SNHLY and CDR2 FYNNEI. CDR3 DNA: TGTGCCAAGCACTCGGACAGCTCAGGCACTGAAGCTTTCTTT. This gives the protein CAKHSDSSGTEAFF.

This sequence joins TRBV27 and TRBJ1-4; no clear D. With 3 bases removed from V and 8 bases from J, the gap between germline ends came to 13 bases. Germline CDR1 and CDR2: MNHEY and SMNVEV (reference sequence). CDR3 length: 14 amino acids. The chain's CDR3 is CASSFYGRGEKLFF. The CDR3 bases are TGTGCCAGCAGTTTTTATGGGCGCGGGGAAAAACTGTTTTTT.

The chain links TRBV4-3 to TRBJ2-3; TRBD2 might be the D (7 bases). CDR1 and CDR2 from the germline V gene are LGHNA and YSLEER. V shed 4 bases and J shed 0 bases, with 14 bases lying between them. CDR3 length equals 16 residues. CDR3 sequence reads: CASSPQGRGSTDTQYF. In nucleotides, the CDR3 is TGCGCCAGCAGCCCGCAGGGGCGGGGGAGCACAGATACGCAGTATTTT.

In the case of this clone: Other DNA sequences within the sample encode an identical CDR3. The J gene is TRBJ2-2, the V gene TRBV6-5; possibly TRBD1 for D (5 bases). Germline-derived CDR1 and CDR2 are MNHEY and SVGAGI. The V gene lost 0 bases and the J gene lost 8 bases, with 16 bases spanning the gap. The CDR3 has 16 amino acids. CDR3 loop: CASSYSPGRSTGELFF. The CDR3 DNA follows: TGTGCCAGCAGTTACTCTCCAGGGCGGAGCACTGGGGAGCTGTTTTTT.

The chain uses TRBV15 and TRBJ2-7; possibly TRBD2 for D (5 bases). The CDR3 length is 15 residues. Germline V CDR1 and CDR2: LNHNV, YYDKDF (reference sequence). Trimming removed 1 base at V and 2 bases at J, with 12 bases between. Here the CDR3 reads CATSRASAGTYEQYF. In DNA, the CDR3 is TGTGCCACCAGCAGAGCCTCCGCGGGCACCTACGAGCAGTACTTC. Full variable domain (outside the CDR3, taken from reference TRBV15 and TRBJ2-7): DAMVIQNPRYQVTQFGKPVTLSCSQTLNHNVMYWYQQKSSQAPKLLFHYYDKDFNNEADTPDNFQSRRPNTSFCFLDIRSPGLGDTAMYLCATSRASAGTYEQYFGPGTRLTVT.

This clone has just a few counts. The CDR3 here is CATSRDRLSTDTQYF. As DNA, the CDR3 is TGTGCCACCAGCAGAGATAGACTGAGCACAGATACGCAGTATTTT. The chain recombines TRBV15 with TRBJ2-3; D gene unclear. Trimming pared 0 bases from V and 0 bases from J, leaving 7 bases between. Germline V gives CDR1 LNHNV, CDR2 YYDKDF (reference sequence). There are 15 residues in the CDR3.

V gene TRBV10-3 combines with J gene TRBJ2-3; 14 positions match TRBD2. Trimming at V came to 4 bases and at J to 1 base, leaving 4 bases not matched to a gene. Germline V gene lookup returns CDR1 ENHRY and CDR2 SYGVKD. The CDR3 totals 17 residues. The CDR3 is CAISGLAGGLGTDTQYF. CDR3 sequence (DNA): TGTGCCATCAGTGGACTAGCGGGGGGGCTGGGCACAGATACGCAGTATTTT.

The chain has TRBV5-3 and TRBJ1-1, with D maybe TRBD1 (5 bases). TRBV5-3 is designated an ORF whose function remains uncertain. The CDR3 extends over 12 amino acids. Trimming left V 0 bases short and J 12 bases short, with 12 bases between. CDR3 residues: CARSLVGATTFF. CDR3 DNA: TGTGCCAGAAGCTTGGTTGGGGCTACAACTTTCTTT.

The genes are TRBV6-5 and TRBJ1-2, with a possible D match to TRBD1 (6 bases). V dropped 0 bases and J dropped 0 bases, with 11 bases sitting between them. This CDR3 has 16 residues. CDR1 and CDR2 (germline): MNHEY, SVGAGI. The CDR3 coding sequence is TGTGCCAGCAGTTACTCGAAACGGACAGCTAACTATGGCTACACCTTC. The encoded protein is CASSYSKRTANYGYTF.

This chain links TRBV6-5 with TRBJ1-2; D is unclear. Germline V CDR1 and CDR2: MNHEY, SVGAGI. The CDR3 sequence is 13 residues long. V shed 4 bases and J shed 5 bases, with 11 bases lying between them. The CDR3 DNA reads as TGTGCCAGCAGTTCCGACGGGATGTATGGCTACACCTTC. Protein: CASSSDGMYGYTF.

The chain recombines TRBV2 with TRBJ1-3; 7 nucleotides agree with TRBD1. Unmatched junction bases numbered 3, after V lost 7 bases and J lost 0 bases. The CDR3 extends over 14 amino acids. CDR1 and CDR2 (germline): SNHLY, FYNNEI. In DNA form, the CDR3 reads TGTGCCAGCACCCGGACAGGCTCTGGAAACACCATATATTTT. Protein sequence: CASTRTGSGNTIYF.

The chain recombines TRBV7-9 with TRBJ2-1; no definite D call. Germline CDR1 reads SEHNR; CDR2 reads FQNEAQ (reference sequence). V lost 1 base, J lost 6 bases, and 4 bases lay in between. The CDR3 sequence is 12 residues long. The CDR3 DNA reads TGTGCCAGCAGCTTAGTACTCAATGAGCAGTTCTTC. This codes for CASSLVLNEQFF.

The chain links TRBV5-4 to TRBJ1-4; D unclear. CDR3 length: 16 residues. V shed 3 bases and J shed 7 bases, with 19 bases lying between them. Germline CDR1 and CDR2: SGHNT and YYREEE (reference sequence). For the CDR3, the DNA is TGTGCCAGCAGCTATTCTGGACTCGTTGCGGGTGAAAAACTGTTTTTT. It translates to CASSYSGLVAGEKLFF. Variable domain in full (rest from reference TRBV5-4 and TRBJ1-4): ETGVTQSPTHLIKTRGQQVTLRCSSQSGHNTVSWYQQALGQGPQFIFQYYREEENGRGNFPPRFSGLQFPNYSSELNVNALELDDSALYLCASSYSGLVAGEKLFFGSGTQLSVL.

About this clone itself: The identical CDR3 is also encoded by other nucleotide sequences in the sample. This chain links TRBV5-6 with TRBJ1-1; 7 bases map to TRBD1. The germline CDR1 and CDR2 sequences are SGHDT and YYEEEE. The V segment lost 4 bases and the J segment 3 bases; nucleotides outside the gene matches: 6. CDR3 length equals 14 residues. CDR3 sequence reads: CASSLGTGDTEAFF. The CDR3 DNA reads as TGTGCCAGCAGCCTGGGTACAGGGGACACTGAAGCTTTCTTT.

This clone turned up a few times. This sample includes further DNA sequences coding for the same CDR3. This rearrangement joins TRBV7-9 to TRBJ1-2; D unresolved. The CDR3 is 17 residues long. The germline V gene encodes CDR1 SEHNR and CDR2 FQNEAQ (reference sequence). Trimming removed 5 bases from V and 9 bases from J, with 28 bases in between. CDR3 sequence reads: CASSPKTIVGAFISYTF. The CDR3 nucleotides are TGTGCCAGCAGCCCGAAGACAATCGTAGGCGCCTTTATTAGCTACACCTTC.

This chain joins TRBV6-5 and TRBJ2-5; 7 nucleotides align to TRBD2. Losses at the gene ends were 6 bases for V and 5 bases for J; bases not matched to a gene: 6. Germline lookup yields CDR1 MNHEY and CDR2 SVGAGI. The CDR3 loop spans 13 amino acids. For the CDR3, the DNA is TGTGCCAGCAGCCGGACTAGAACGGAGACCCAGTACTTC. Its translation is CASSRTRTETQYF.

V and J are TRBV5-6 and TRBJ1-5; D ambiguous. V lost 2 bases and J lost 7, with 13 bases in between. The CDR3 contains 14 residues. Germline CDR1 is SGHDT and CDR2 is YYEEEE. The CDR3 loop reads CASSFFTSNQPQHF. CDR3 nucleotides: TGTGCCAGCAGCTTTTTCACGAGTAACCAGCCCCAGCATTTT. The variable domain in full, completed from reference TRBV5-6 and TRBJ1-5, reads DAGVTQSPTHLIKTRGQQVTLRCSPKSGHDTVSWYQQALGQGPQFIFQYYEEEERQRGNFPDRFSGHQFPNYSSELNVNALLLGDSALYLCASSFFTSNQPQHFGDGTRLSIL.

The V and J genes are TRBV2 and TRBJ1-1, with 8 positions matching TRBD1. The germline V gene encodes CDR1 SNHLY and CDR2 FYNNEI. J was trimmed by 7 bases and V by 5 bases; bases with no gene match: 6. This CDR3 spans 13 amino acids. CDR3 bases: TGTGCCAGCAGTACGACAGGGGTGGATGAAGCTTTCTTT. Translated, it gives CASSTTGVDEAFF.

V and J are TRBV28 and TRBJ2-2; 16 bases fit TRBD2. Trimming removed 4 bases from V and 4 bases from J; junction bases left unmatched: 9. CDR1 and CDR2 (germline): MDHEN, SYDVKM. This CDR3 has 19 residues. CDR3 in amino acids: CASSSAGGTSGGATGELFF. DNA for the CDR3: TGTGCCAGCAGTTCCGCGGGAGGGACTAGCGGGGGGGCCACCGGGGAGCTGTTTTTT.